Listed here is a single TCR beta chain. Other nucleotide sequences in the sample specify the same CDR3. Germline lookup yields CDR1 KGHSH and CDR2 LQKENI. The CDR3 contains 14 residues. The ends lost 3 bases at V and 4 bases at J; junction bases unmatched: 2. The sample originates from a study of shared clonotypes between healthy human individuals. Study at large: The plates for each donor numbered three CD4 naive, three CD4 memory, two CD8 naive and one CD8 memory.

Deep-level running was used for the assay. Repertoires were generated with immunoSEQ multiplex PCR, while TCRdb's copy carries only in-frame clones and drops some. The sample has 2 million to 2.5 million clones; around 92% are singletons. This chain connects TRBV18 to TRBJ2-7; 11 positions agree with TRBD1. This sequence originates from a man between 18 and 35 years old in good health. Some clones in this sample may be carry-over from other donors' samples. The specimen was naive CD4+ T cells from PBMCs. The subset: CD45RA+ positively selected. CDR3 protein: CASSPGTGGYEQYF. CDR3 DNA sequence: TGTGCCAGCTCACCCGGGACAGGGGGGTACGAGCAGTACTTC.